This TCR beta chain was retrieved from a study of cytomegalovirus exposure and HLA in healthy donors. The CDR3 runs 15 residues. Germline CDR1 ENHRY, CDR2 SYGVKD. Trimming at V came to 6 bases and at J to 1 base, leaving 7 bases not matched to a gene. PCR primers comprised 60 Vbeta and 13 Jbeta primers. The protocol was immunoSEQ multiplex PCR, while the TCRdb copy is restricted to in-frame clones and leaves out a portion. The table lists about 93,000 clones, 70% to 85% of them singletons. About this clone: What it binds is not known.

General study points: There were some public TCRs occurring in many donors, but most TCR sequences were rare. The likely origin of a cluster of highly shared sequence variants was a sequencing artifact. 150 or so TCR beta chains were listed as cytomegalovirus-associated.

The sequenced material came from PBMCs. This sequence originates from a man aged 45-60 years in good health and CMV-seronegative. The chain links TRBV10-3 to TRBJ2-3; the match to TRBD1 covers 7 bases. The CDR3 DNA reads as TGTGCCATCAGAGTAGGGGGCGCGGGCACAGATACGCAGTATTTT. Translating gives CAIRVGGAGTDTQYF.